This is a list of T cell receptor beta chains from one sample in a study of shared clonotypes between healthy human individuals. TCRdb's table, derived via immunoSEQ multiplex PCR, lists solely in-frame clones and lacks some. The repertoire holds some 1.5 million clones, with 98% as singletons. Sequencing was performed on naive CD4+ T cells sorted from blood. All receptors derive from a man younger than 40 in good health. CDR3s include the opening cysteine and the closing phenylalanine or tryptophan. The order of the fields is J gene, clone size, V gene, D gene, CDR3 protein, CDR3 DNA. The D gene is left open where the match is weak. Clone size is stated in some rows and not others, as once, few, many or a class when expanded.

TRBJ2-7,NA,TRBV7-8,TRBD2,CASSLGGGLDEQYF,TGTGCCAGCAGCTTAGGCGGGGGATTAGACGAGCAGTACTTC
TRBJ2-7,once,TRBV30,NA,CALRDAPYEQYF,TGTGCGCTTCGGGACGCCCCCTACGAGCAGTACTTC
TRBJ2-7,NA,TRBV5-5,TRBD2,CASSLDGRETYEQYF,TGTGCCAGCAGCTTGGATGGGCGGGAGACCTACGAGCAGTACTTC
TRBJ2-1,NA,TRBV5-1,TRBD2,CASSLALAVTYNEQFF,TGCGCCAGCAGCTTGGCTCTAGCGGTTACCTACAATGAGCAGTTCTTC
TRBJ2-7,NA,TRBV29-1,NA,CSAYGRQGYEQYF,TGCAGCGCCTATGGGCGGCAGGGCTACGAGCAGTACTTC
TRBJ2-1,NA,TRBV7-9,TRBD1,CASSLEGDRGRISYNEQFF,TGTGCCAGCAGCTTAGAGGGGGACAGGGGGCGTATCTCCTACAATGAGCAGTTCTTC
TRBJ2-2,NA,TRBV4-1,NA,CASSQENRITGELFF,TGCGCCAGCAGCCAAGAGAACAGGATTACCGGGGAGCTGTTTTTT
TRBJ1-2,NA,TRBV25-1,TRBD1,CASSVRGLAYGYTF,TGTGCCAGCAGTGTCAGGGGGCTGGCCTATGGCTACACCTTC
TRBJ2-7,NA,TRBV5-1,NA,CASSLFGRESSYEQYF,TGCGCCAGCAGCTTGTTTGGGCGGGAAAGTTCCTACGAGCAGTACTTC
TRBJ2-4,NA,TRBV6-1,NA,CASSVGPPDIQYF,TGTGCCAGCAGTGTGGGACCGCCAGACATTCAGTACTTC